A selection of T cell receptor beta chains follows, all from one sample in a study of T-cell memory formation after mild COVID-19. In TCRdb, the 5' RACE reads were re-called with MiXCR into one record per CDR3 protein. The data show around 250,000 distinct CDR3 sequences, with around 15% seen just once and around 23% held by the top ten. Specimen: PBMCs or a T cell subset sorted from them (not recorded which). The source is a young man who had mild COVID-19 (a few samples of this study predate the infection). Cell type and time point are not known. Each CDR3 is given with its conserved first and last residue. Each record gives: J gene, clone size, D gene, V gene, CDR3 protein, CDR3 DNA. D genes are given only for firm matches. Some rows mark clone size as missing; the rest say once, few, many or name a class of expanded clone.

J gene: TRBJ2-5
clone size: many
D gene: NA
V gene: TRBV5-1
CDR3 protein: CASSSVGGQETQYF
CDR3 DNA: TGCGCCAGCAGCTCCGTAGGGGGACAAGAGACCCAGTACTTC

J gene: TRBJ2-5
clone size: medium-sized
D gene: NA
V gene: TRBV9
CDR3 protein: CASSVANSQETQYF
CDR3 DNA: TGTGCCAGCAGCGTAGCTAACAGTCAAGAGACCCAGTACTTC

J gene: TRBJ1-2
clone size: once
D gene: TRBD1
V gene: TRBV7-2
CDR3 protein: CASSPGDSLLGGYTF
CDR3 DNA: TGTGCCAGCAGCCCCGGGGACAGTTTATTGGGAGGCTACACCTTC

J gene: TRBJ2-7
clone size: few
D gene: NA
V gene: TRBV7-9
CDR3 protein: CASSLGRAGNSYEQYF
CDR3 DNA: TGTGCCAGCAGCTTAGGCCGGGCGGGAAACTCCTACGAGCAGTACTTC

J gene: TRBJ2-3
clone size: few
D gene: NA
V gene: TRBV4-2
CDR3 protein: CASSQGGPDTDTQYF
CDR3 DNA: TGTGCCAGCAGCCAAGGGGGGCCGGACACAGATACGCAGTATTTT

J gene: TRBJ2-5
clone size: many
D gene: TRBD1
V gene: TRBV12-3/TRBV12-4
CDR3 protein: CASSPGGLKETQYF
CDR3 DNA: TGTGCCAGCAGCCCAGGGGGTCTAAAAGAGACCCAGTACTTC

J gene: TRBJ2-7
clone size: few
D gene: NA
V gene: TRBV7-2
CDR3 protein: CASSLVRSGLRNEQYF
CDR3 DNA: TGTGCCAGCAGCTTAGTTCGGTCAGGCCTTCGGAACGAGCAGTACTTC

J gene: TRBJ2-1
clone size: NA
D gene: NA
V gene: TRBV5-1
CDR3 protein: CASSLDGDFSYNEQFF
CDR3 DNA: TGCGCCAGCAGCTTGGACGGGGATTTCTCCTACAATGAGCAGTTCTTC

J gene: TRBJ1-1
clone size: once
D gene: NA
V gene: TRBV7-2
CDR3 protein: CASSFAGTAGTEAFF
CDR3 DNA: TGTGCCAGCAGCTTCGCCGGAACTGCGGGCACTGAAGCTTTCTTT

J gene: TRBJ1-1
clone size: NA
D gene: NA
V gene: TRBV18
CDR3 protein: CASSPTRANTEAFF
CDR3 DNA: TGTGCCAGCTCCCCCACACGAGCTAACACTGAAGCTTTCTTT

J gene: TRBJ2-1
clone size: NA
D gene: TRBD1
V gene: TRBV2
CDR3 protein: CASSDPGQGHNEQFF
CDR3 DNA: TGTGCCAGCAGTGATCCGGGACAGGGCCACAATGAGCAGTTCTTC

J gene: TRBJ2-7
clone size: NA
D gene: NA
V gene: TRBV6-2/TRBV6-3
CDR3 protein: CASSVREIAEQYF
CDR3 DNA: TGTGCCAGCAGTGTAAGGGAAATAGCCGAGCAGTACTTC

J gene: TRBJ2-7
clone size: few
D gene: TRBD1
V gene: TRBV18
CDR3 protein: CASSPYVGDSPYEQYF
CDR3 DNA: TGTGCCAGCTCACCATATGTGGGGGACAGTCCCTACGAGCAGTACTTC

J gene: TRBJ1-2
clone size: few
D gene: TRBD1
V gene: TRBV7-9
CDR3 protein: CASSAGQGLSYGYTF
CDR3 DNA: TGTGCCAGCAGCGCGGGACAGGGCCTTTCCTATGGCTACACCTTC

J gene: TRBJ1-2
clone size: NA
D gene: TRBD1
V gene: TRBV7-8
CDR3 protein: CASSSRDRVNYGYTF
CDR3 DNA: TGTGCCAGCAGCTCCCGGGACAGGGTTAACTATGGCTACACCTTC

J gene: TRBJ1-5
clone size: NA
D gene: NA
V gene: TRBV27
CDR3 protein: CASKQGFMQPQHF
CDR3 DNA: TGTGCCAGCAAGCAGGGGTTTATGCAGCCCCAGCATTTT

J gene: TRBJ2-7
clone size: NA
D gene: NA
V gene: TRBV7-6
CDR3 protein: CASSPSQRSSYEQYF
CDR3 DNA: TGTGCCAGCAGCCCTAGCCAGCGGAGCTCCTACGAGCAGTACTTC

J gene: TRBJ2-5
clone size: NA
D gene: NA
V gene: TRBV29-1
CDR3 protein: CSVELGRGDQETQYF
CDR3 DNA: TGCAGCGTTGAATTGGGCAGGGGGGATCAGGAGACCCAGTACTTC

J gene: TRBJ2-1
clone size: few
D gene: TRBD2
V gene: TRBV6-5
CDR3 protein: CASSLDGGAAYNEQFF
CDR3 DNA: TGTGCCAGCAGCCTCGACGGGGGGGCCGCCTACAATGAGCAGTTCTTC

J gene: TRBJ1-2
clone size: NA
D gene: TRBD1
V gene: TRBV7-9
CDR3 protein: CASSPWQGADYGYTF
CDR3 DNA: TGTGCCAGCAGCCCCTGGCAGGGGGCGGACTATGGCTACACCTTC

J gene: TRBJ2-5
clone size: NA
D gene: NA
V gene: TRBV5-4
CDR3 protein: CASSLGSGAGETQYF
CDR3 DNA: TGTGCCAGCAGCTTGGGATCTGGGGCCGGGGAGACCCAGTACTTC

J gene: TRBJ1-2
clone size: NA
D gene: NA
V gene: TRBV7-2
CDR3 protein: CASSSPTGVGYGYTF
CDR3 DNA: TGTGCCAGCAGCTCCCCGACGGGGGTGGGCTATGGCTACACCTTC

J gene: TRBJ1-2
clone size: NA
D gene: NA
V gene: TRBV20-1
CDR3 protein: CSARPREDYGYTF
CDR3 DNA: TGCAGTGCTCGCCCCAGGGAAGACTATGGCTACACCTTC

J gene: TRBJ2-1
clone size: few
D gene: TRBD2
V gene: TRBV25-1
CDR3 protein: CASSEPRGAYNEQFF
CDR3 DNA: TGTGCCAGCAGTGAACCGCGGGGGGCCTACAATGAGCAGTTCTTC

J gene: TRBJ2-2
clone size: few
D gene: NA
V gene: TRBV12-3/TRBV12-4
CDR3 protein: CASRLRQAERTGELFF
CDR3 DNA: TGTGCCAGCAGGTTGCGACAGGCTGAGAGGACCGGGGAGCTGTTTTTT

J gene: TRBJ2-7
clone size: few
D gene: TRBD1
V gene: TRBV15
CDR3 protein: CATSQGAPYEQYF
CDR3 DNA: TGTGCCACCAGCCAGGGGGCTCCCTACGAGCAGTACTTC

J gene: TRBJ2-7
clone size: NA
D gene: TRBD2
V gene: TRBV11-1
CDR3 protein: CASSFHWGGYEQYF
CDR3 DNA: TGTGCCAGCAGCTTCCATTGGGGGGGCTACGAGCAGTACTTC

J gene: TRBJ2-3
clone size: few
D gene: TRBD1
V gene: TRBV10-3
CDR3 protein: CAISDPGQAVADTQYF
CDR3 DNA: TGTGCCATCAGTGATCCGGGACAGGCAGTCGCAGATACGCAGTATTTT

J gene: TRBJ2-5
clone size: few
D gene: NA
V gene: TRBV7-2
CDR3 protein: CASSTRLTETQYF
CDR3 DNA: TGTGCCAGCAGCACGCGTTTAACAGAGACCCAGTACTTC

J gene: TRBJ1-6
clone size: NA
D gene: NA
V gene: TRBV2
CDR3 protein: CASSTPGRVPPDNSPLHF
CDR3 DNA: TGTGCCAGCAGTACACCGGGACGGGTACCTCCTGATAATTCACCCCTCCACTTT

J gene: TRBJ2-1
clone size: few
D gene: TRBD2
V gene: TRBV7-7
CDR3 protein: CASSPGAGGYNEQFF
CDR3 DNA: TGTGCTAGCAGCCCCGGAGCGGGGGGATACAATGAGCAGTTCTTC

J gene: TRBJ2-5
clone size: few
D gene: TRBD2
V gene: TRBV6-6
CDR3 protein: CASSPPGLAGGETQYF
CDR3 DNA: TGTGCCAGCAGCCCCCCGGGACTAGCGGGGGGTGAGACCCAGTACTTC

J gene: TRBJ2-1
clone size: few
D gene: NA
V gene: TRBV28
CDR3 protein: CASSRGEQFF
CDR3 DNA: TGTGCCAGCAGTCGAGGTGAGCAGTTCTTC

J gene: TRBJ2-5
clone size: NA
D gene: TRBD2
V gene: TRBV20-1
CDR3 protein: CSATRGSGKETQYF
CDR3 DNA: TGCAGTGCTACCCGTGGGAGCGGGAAGGAGACCCAGTACTTC

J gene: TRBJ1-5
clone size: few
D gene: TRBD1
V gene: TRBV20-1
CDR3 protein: CSARGGQGVQPQHF
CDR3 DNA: TGCAGTGCAAGGGGTGGGCAGGGGGTTCAGCCCCAGCATTTT

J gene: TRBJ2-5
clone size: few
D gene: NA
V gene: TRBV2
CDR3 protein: CASSKNTGTQYF
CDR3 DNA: TGTGCCAGCAGTAAAAATACCGGGACCCAGTACTTC

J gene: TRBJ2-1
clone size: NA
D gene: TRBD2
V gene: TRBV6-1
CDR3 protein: CASSLGLEAYNEQFF
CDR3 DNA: TGTGCCAGCAGTCTAGGACTAGAAGCCTACAATGAGCAGTTCTTC

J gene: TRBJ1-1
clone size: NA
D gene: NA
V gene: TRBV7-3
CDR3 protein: CASSTDGSNTEAFF
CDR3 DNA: TGTGCCAGCAGCACGGACGGATCGAACACTGAAGCTTTCTTT

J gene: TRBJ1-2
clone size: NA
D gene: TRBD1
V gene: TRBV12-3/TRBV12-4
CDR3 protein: CASSPDRAYGYTF
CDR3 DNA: TGTGCCAGCAGTCCCGACAGGGCCTATGGCTACACCTTC

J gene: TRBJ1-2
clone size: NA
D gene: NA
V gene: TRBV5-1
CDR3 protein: CASSLATRPYGYTF
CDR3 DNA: TGCGCCAGCAGCTTGGCCACTAGACCCTATGGCTACACCTTC

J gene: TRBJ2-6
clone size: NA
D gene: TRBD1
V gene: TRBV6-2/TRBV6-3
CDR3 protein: CASSSDRASGANVLTF
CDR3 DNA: TGTGCCAGCAGCAGCGACAGGGCTTCTGGGGCCAACGTCCTGACTTTC

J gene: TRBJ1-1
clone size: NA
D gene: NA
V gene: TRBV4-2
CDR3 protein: CASTSRRGGPEAFF
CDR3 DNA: TGTGCCAGCACCTCGAGAAGGGGGGGCCCTGAAGCTTTCTTT

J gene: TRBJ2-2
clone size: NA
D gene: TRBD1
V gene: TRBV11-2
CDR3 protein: CASSFPRQGAAGELFF
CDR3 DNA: TGTGCCAGCAGTTTTCCTAGGCAGGGGGCGGCCGGGGAGCTGTTTTTT

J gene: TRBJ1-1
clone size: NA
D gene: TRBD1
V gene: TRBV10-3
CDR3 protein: CAISRTPDRESTEAFF
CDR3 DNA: TGTGCCATCAGTAGAACTCCGGACAGGGAGAGCACTGAAGCTTTCTTT

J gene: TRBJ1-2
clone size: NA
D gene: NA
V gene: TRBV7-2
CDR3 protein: CASSWKSGEVNYGYTF
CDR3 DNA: TGTGCCAGCAGCTGGAAATCAGGGGAGGTAAACTATGGCTACACCTTC

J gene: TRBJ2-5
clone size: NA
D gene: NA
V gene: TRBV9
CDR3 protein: CASSVTAQETQYF
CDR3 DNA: TGTGCCAGCAGCGTCACCGCGCAAGAGACCCAGTACTTC

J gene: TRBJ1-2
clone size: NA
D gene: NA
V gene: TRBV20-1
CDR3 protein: CSTPFPEATNYGYTF
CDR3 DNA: TGCAGCACCCCTTTCCCCGAGGCCACTAACTATGGCTACACCTTC

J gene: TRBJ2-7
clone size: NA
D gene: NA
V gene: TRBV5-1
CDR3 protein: CASSFVGRSSYEQYF
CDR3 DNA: TGCGCCAGCAGCTTTGTGGGGCGCAGCTCCTACGAGCAGTACTTC

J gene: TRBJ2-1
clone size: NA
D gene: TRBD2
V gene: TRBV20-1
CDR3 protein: CSARASGANNEQFF
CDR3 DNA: TGCAGTGCTAGAGCTAGCGGGGCGAACAATGAGCAGTTCTTC

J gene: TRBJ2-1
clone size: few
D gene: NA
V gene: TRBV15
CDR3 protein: CATSLQVYNEQFF
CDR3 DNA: TGTGCCACCAGCTTACAGGTATACAATGAGCAGTTCTTC